The 16 T cell receptor beta chains below were found in one sample sequenced in a study of blood T cell repertoires in COVID-19 (dated by TCRdb to 2020 to 2022). The protocol used for the library was the immunoSEQ multiplex PCR assay. TCRdb mirrors the immuneACCESS table, restricted to in-frame sequences. Some clones are absent from its copies; in checked studies, under half trace to an unresolved V gene, and the reason for the others is unknown. The sample table records about 74,000 clones; roughly four fifths of these occur just once. The ten largest clonotypes hold around 35% of the sample. Sequenced: peripheral blood. These receptor sequences come from a man between 65 and 85 years old with acute or convalescent COVID-19.

V gene TRBV5-1 combines with J gene TRBJ2-3, with a weak D call TRBD2 (6 bases). The ends were cut back, 3 bases at V and 5 bases at J, with 19 bases in the middle. This CDR3 is built from 16 residues. CDR1 is SGHRS and CDR2 is YFSETQ in the germline V gene. The CDR3 DNA is TGCGCCAGCAGCTCCGCCGGGGGTGAGGTCAGAGATACGCAGTATTTT. This codes for CASSSAGGEVRDTQYF.

The rearrangement uses TRBV29-1 and TRBJ1-1; TRBD1 agrees at 9 bases. Germline V gene data show CDR1 as SQVTM and CDR2 as ANQGSEA. This CDR3 region has 12 residues. V lost 6 bases and J lost 8; bases outside the gene matches: 7. The CDR3 bases are TGCAGCGTCGCCGGGGACAGGGTCGAAGCTTTCTTT. It translates to CSVAGDRVEAFF.

A remark on this clone: Other nucleotide sequences in the sample specify the same CDR3. The chain links TRBV7-2 to TRBJ1-5; 8 bases are a match to TRBD1. Germline CDR1 SGHTA, CDR2 FQGNSA. This CDR3 spans 14 amino acids. Trimming took 5 bases from V and 6 from J; bases not matched to a gene: 6. For the CDR3, the DNA is TGTGCCAGCAGCCTAGACAGGGGTGGTCAGCCCCAGCATTTT. This sequence encodes CASSLDRGGQPQHF.

This sequence joins TRBV2 and TRBJ2-7; TRBD2 matches 7 bases. The CDR3 sequence is 13 residues long. Trimming at V came to 4 bases and at J to 7 bases, leaving 7 bases not matched to a gene. Germline assignment: CDR1 SNHLY and CDR2 FYNNEI. CDR3 in DNA: TGTGCCAGCAGTGTCGGGGGGTCTGGGGAGCAGTACTTC. Its protein product is CASSVGGSGEQYF.

The rearrangement joins TRBV24-1 to TRBJ2-2; 9 nucleotides match TRBD1. Germline V lookup: CDR1 KGHDR, CDR2 SFDVKD. V gave up 3 bases and J gave up 6 bases; unmatched junction bases: 10. CDR3 size: 17 residues. The DNA of the CDR3 is TGTGCCACCAGTGATCCCGGGACAGGGATAGGAGCCGGGGAGCTGTTTTTT. This translates into CATSDPGTGIGAGELFF.

This clone showed up just once. The chain uses TRBV5-5 and TRBJ2-5; TRBD2 matches 15 bases. Unmatched junction bases numbered 11, after V lost 1 base and J lost 4 bases. There are 19 residues in the CDR3. Germline values: CDR1 SGHKS, CDR2 YYEKEE (reference sequence). The CDR3 DNA is TGTGCCAGCAGCTTGCGGAGCCGGACTAGCGGGGGGGCCGGAGAGACCCAGTACTTC. Protein sequence: CASSLRSRTSGGAGETQYF.

The J gene is TRBJ1-6, the V gene TRBV3-1 (or the pseudogene TRBV3-2); 7 nucleotides match TRBD1. The CDR3 runs to 15 residues. With 1 base clipped from V and 10 bases from J, the junction kept 7 bases outside the gene matches. Germline CDR1 LGHDT, CDR2 YNNKEL (reference sequence). The CDR3 here is CASSQVSRGESPLHF. DNA of the CDR3: TGTGCCAGCAGCCAAGTAAGCAGGGGGGAATCACCCCTCCACTTT.

The gene calls are TRBV7-3 and TRBJ1-1; D is perhaps TRBD1 (6 bases). The CDR3 extends over 13 amino acids. Trimming took off 5 bases at V and 4 bases at J, with 11 bases between the two ends. The germline V gene has CDR1 SGHTA and CDR2 FQGTGA. CDR3 sequence: CASSPMGATEAFF. For the CDR3, the DNA is TGTGCCAGCAGCCCTATGGGGGCCACTGAAGCTTTCTTT.

This chain connects TRBV7-2 to TRBJ2-7, with D possibly TRBD1 on 6 matching bases. Germline V gene lookup returns CDR1 SGHTA and CDR2 FQGNSA. This CDR3 has 14 amino acids. Trimming pared 7 bases from V and 3 bases from J, leaving 16 bases between. CDR3 nucleotides: TGTGCCAGCACCCCGGCGGACAGACGCTACGAGCAGTACTTC. This encodes CASTPADRRYEQYF.

The rearrangement links TRBV5-1 to TRBJ1-2; 8 nucleotides line up with TRBD1. Germline V CDR1 and CDR2: SGHRS, YFSETQ. V gave up 0 bases and J gave up 4 bases; unmatched junction bases: 8. This CDR3 is 16 amino acids long. The CDR3 spells CASSLGAGGAGYGYTF. As DNA, the CDR3 is TGCGCCAGCAGCTTGGGGGCAGGGGGCGCCGGCTATGGCTACACCTTC.

The chain joins TRBV27 to TRBJ1-4, with D tentatively TRBD1 (5 bases). The CDR3 is 16 residues long. In germline, CDR1 is MNHEY, CDR2 SMNVEV (reference sequence). The V end lost 2 bases, the J end lost 8 bases, and 18 bases lay between the germline ends. CDR3 residues: CASSLQGSQRGEKLFF. The CDR3, as DNA: TGTGCCAGCAGTTTACAGGGCTCCCAGCGAGGCGAAAAACTGTTTTTT.

The genes are TRBV5-6 and TRBJ2-2; 10 bases are shared with TRBD2. V lost 1 base and J lost 4; bases outside the gene matches: 4. In germline, CDR1 is SGHDT, CDR2 YYEEEE. This CDR3 spans 16 amino acids. The CDR3 DNA reads TGTGCCAGCAGCTTGACTAGCGGGGCGTTCACCGGGGAGCTGTTTTTT. It yields the protein CASSLTSGAFTGELFF.

The sample holds one count of this clone. This chain uses TRBV19 with TRBJ1-3; TRBD1 matches 9 bases. V lost 7 bases to trimming and J lost 6 bases; unmatched junction nucleotides: 7. The CDR3 spans 14 residues. Germline values: CDR1 LNHDA, CDR2 SQIVND (reference sequence). The CDR3 coding sequence is TGTGCCAGTAAACCGGGACAGGGCTCAAACACCATATATTTT. As protein: CASKPGQGSNTIYF.

This rearrangement joins TRBV28 to TRBJ2-6, with D tentatively TRBD1 (5 bases). Germline V gene lookup returns CDR1 MDHEN and CDR2 SYDVKM. The CDR3 runs to 15 residues. V shed 5 bases and J shed 2 bases, with 10 bases lying between them. The CDR3 DNA follows: TGTGCCAGCAGTGTTCCAGGGACTGGGGCCAACGTCCTGACTTTC. Translation gives CASSVPGTGANVLTF. The full variable domain, in which reference TRBV28 and TRBJ2-6 provide the parts outside the CDR3, is DVKVTQSSRYLVKRTGEKVFLECVQDMDHENMFWYRQDPGLGLRLIYFSYDVKMKEKGDIPEGYSVSREKKERFSLILESASTNQTSMYLCASSVPGTGANVLTFGAGSRLTVL.

The V call is TRBV5-1, the J call TRBJ2-2; weak D call: TRBD1 (5 bases). The CDR3 is made up of 15 amino acids. Germline lookup yields CDR1 SGHRS and CDR2 YFSETQ. Trimming cost V 4 bases and J 6 bases, with 16 bases left between them. In DNA, the CDR3 is TGCGCCAGCAGCGGCTCCCTGGGGCGATCCGGGGAGCTGTTTTTT. Its translation is CASSGSLGRSGELFF.

V gene TRBV5-4 combines with J gene TRBJ2-5, with a tentative D call TRBD2 (6 bases). The CDR3 totals 16 residues. V was shortened by 6 bases and J by 3 bases, with 21 bases between the two germline ends. The germline V gene encodes CDR1 SGHNT and CDR2 YYREEE (reference sequence). The DNA for the CDR3 is TGTGCCAGCACCCCCTCGGCGGGGCGGTTAGAAGAGACCCAGTACTTC. It codes for CASTPSAGRLEETQYF. Using reference TRBV5-4 and TRBJ2-5 for the parts outside the CDR3, the full variable domain is ETGVTQSPTHLIKTRGQQVTLRCSSQSGHNTVSWYQQALGQGPQFIFQYYREEENGRGNFPPRFSGLQFPNYSSELNVNALELDDSALYLCASTPSAGRLEETQYFGPGTRLLVL.